The next 8 T cell receptor beta chains were all read from a single sample in a study of cytomegalovirus exposure and HLA in healthy donors. This PCR relied on a set of 60 Vbeta primers and 13 Jbeta primers. The method was immunoSEQ multiplex PCR; TCRdb's version includes in-frame clones alone and lacks a portion of them. The sample lists over 130,000 clones; around two thirds were seen once. The sequencing sample was made of PBMCs. The receptors originated from a male donor in good health and CMV-seronegative.

As regards this clone: Other DNA sequences in the same sample also yield this CDR3. The rearrangement joins TRBV7-2 to TRBJ2-7; D might be TRBD1 (6 bases). Germline V CDR1 and CDR2: SGHTA, FQGNSA. This CDR3 has 14 residues. The V and J ends lost 3 bases and 2 bases respectively, with 11 bases between them. CDR3 residues: CASSLGGGPYEQYF. CDR3 DNA: TGTGCCAGCAGCTTGGGTGGGGGCCCCTACGAGCAGTACTTC.

The rearrangement links TRBV16 to TRBJ1-5, with D perhaps TRBD1 (5 bases). Per germline, CDR1 KGHSY and CDR2 FQNENV. CDR3 length: 15 amino acids. The V end was cut by 4 bases, the J end by 11 bases, with 21 bases between. The CDR3 here is CASSPLGGAERTQHF. As DNA, the CDR3 is TGTGCCAGCAGCCCGCTAGGTGGGGCTGAAAGGACCCAGCATTTT.

The V and J genes are TRBV29-1 and TRBJ1-2; tentative D call: TRBD1 (5 bases). Germline-derived CDR1 and CDR2 are SQVTM and ANQGSEA. The length of the CDR3 is 11 residues. The V and J ends lost 3 bases and 10 bases respectively, with 12 bases between them. The CDR3 sequence: CSVEVTADYTF. In nucleotides, the CDR3 is TGCAGCGTTGAGGTGACAGCCGACTACACCTTC.

The rearrangement joins TRBV5-5 to TRBJ1-3; D might be TRBD1 (6 bases). V was clipped by 4 bases and J by 2 bases, with 16 bases between them. CDR1 and CDR2 (germline): SGHKS, YYEKEE (reference sequence). This CDR3 contains 16 residues. In DNA form, the CDR3 reads TGTGCCAGCAGCAGCCCCTTGACAGGCCCTGGAAACACCATATATTTT. The encoded protein is CASSSPLTGPGNTIYF.

The chain carries TRBV7-2 and TRBJ2-1; the match to TRBD2 covers 9 bases. Germline V gene sequence: CDR1 SGHTA, CDR2 FQGNSA. V was pared by 1 base and J by 9 bases, with 7 bases of the junction left unmatched. The CDR3 spans 15 residues. The CDR3 DNA reads as TGTGCCAGCAGCTTAGGCGGGGGGGCCGGTTCTGAGCAGTTCTTC. Amino acids: CASSLGGGAGSEQFF.

This clone was counted only a few times. One junction end does not reproduce the germline sequence, and a read error may be involved. This rearrangement joins TRBV10-1 to TRBJ2-5; the match to TRBD1 covers 7 bases. CDR3 length: 10 residues. CDR1 is WNHNN, CDR2 SYGVQD, per germline (reference sequence). The CDR3 region is CASSARGQHF. The CDR3 DNA sequence: TGCGCCAGCAGCGCTAGGGGGCAACACTTC.

V is TRBV18 and J is TRBJ1-1, with D perhaps matching TRBD1 (5 bases). V lost 0 bases to trimming and J lost 5 bases, with 13 bases between them. The CDR3 consists of 15 residues. The germline CDR1 and CDR2 sequences are KGHSH and LQKENI. The CDR3 is CASSPPIGVETEAFF. In DNA, the CDR3 is TGTGCCAGCTCACCACCGATAGGGGTAGAGACTGAAGCTTTCTTT.

This clone turned up a few times. The chain employs TRBV9 and TRBJ2-1, with 7 bases identical to TRBD1. With 0 bases clipped from V and 3 bases from J, the junction kept 6 bases outside the gene matches. The CDR3 is 16 residues long. The V gene's germline CDR1 is SGDLS and CDR2 YYNGEE. CDR3 nucleotides: TGTGCCAGCAGCGTAGAGGAAGGGGGCGGCTACAATGAGCAGTTCTTC. Translating gives CASSVEEGGGYNEQFF.